Listed below are T cell receptor beta chains from one sample, sequenced in a study of cytomegalovirus exposure and HLA in healthy donors. Generated by immunoSEQ multiplex PCR, the TCRdb table keeps only in-frame clones and is missing some. The table lists about 160,000 clones, roughly 90% of them singletons. Sequences were obtained from PBMCs. The receptors come from a woman aged 25-40 years in good health and CMV-seronegative. The CDR3 runs from the conserved cysteine through the conserved F or W. A D gene is named only where the DNA matches it firmly. Expanded clones are given a class, and other clones once, few, many or no size at all.

j_call,d_call,clone_size,v_call,cdr3_nt,cdr3_aa
TRBJ2-7,TRBD2,.,TRBV11-2,TGTGCCAGCAGCTTCCATTTAGCGGGAGCCTACGAGCAGTACTTC,CASSFHLAGAYEQYF
TRBJ2-7,TRBD1,once,TRBV5-5,TGTGCCTCCGCGCAGGGGGCAACCTCCTACGAGCAGTACTTC,CASAQGATSYEQYF
TRBJ1-2,.,.,TRBV28,TGTGCCAGCAGTTTAGGGGTGGTCTATGGCTACACCTTC,CASSLGVVYGYTF
TRBJ2-5,.,.,TRBV5-1,TGCGCCAGCAGCCGGACAGTCCAAGAGACCCAGTACTTC,CASSRTVQETQYF
TRBJ2-7,TRBD1,.,TRBV27,TGTGCCAGCAGTACAGATAGGACAGGGAACTACGAGCAGTACTTC,CASSTDRTGNYEQYF
TRBJ2-2,.,.,TRBV10-3,TGTGCCATCAGTGAGATCCGGACGGACACCGGGGAGCTGTTTTTT,CAISEIRTDTGELFF
TRBJ2-1,TRBD2,.,TRBV28,TGTGCCAGCACCAACCCCGGGACTAGCGGGAAGTATGAGCAGTTCTTC,CASTNPGTSGKYEQFF
TRBJ2-3,TRBD2,few,TRBV6-6,TGTGCCAGCAGTGGACTAGCGGGAGCCAGAGATACGCAGTATTTT,CASSGLAGARDTQYF
TRBJ2-7,.,.,TRBV6-5,TGTGCCAGCAGTTCCGGTAATTCCTACGAGCAGTACTTC,CASSSGNSYEQYF
TRBJ1-1,.,.,TRBV15,TGTGCCACCAGCAGACAGAGTATGAACACTGAAGCTTTCTTT,CATSRQSMNTEAFF
TRBJ1-5,.,.,TRBV29-1,TGCAGCGTGATTGGACATGGCAGCAATCAGCCCCAGCATTTT,CSVIGHGSNQPQHF
TRBJ1-5,.,.,TRBV27,TGTGCCAGCAGTTTGGACTCAGGCAATCAGCCCCAGCATTTT,CASSLDSGNQPQHF
TRBJ1-6,TRBD1,.,TRBV13,TGTGCCAGCACGCTCCAACAGGGGGCATCACCCCTCCACTTT,CASTLQQGASPLHF
TRBJ2-2,.,few,TRBV6-5,TGTGCCAGCAGCCGGACTACGAACACCGGGGAGCTGTTTTTT,CASSRTTNTGELFF
TRBJ1-2,.,.,TRBV15,TGTGCCACCAGCAGAGGTCTAGGTCAAACTAACTATGGCTACACCTTC,CATSRGLGQTNYGYTF
TRBJ1-1,.,.,TRBV5-1,TGCGCCAGCAGCTTGTGGTCTGGCACTGAAGCTTTCTTT,CASSLWSGTEAFF
TRBJ2-2,.,.,TRBV6-1,TGTGCCAGCAGGGGGTTCGGGGAGCTGTTTTTT,CASRGFGELFF
TRBJ1-1,.,once,TRBV29-1,TGCAGCGTCGCCGCCTACGGGAACACTGAAGCTTTCTTT,CSVAAYGNTEAFF
TRBJ2-1,TRBD2,.,TRBV9,TGTGCCAGCAGCGCGACTAGCGGGGCTAATGAGCAGTTCTTC,CASSATSGANEQFF
TRBJ1-2,.,few,TRBV4-2,TGTGCCAGCAGCCGGGCTGACAGGAGCCGCGATGGCTACACCTTC,CASSRADRSRDGYTF
TRBJ2-3,.,.,TRBV5-6,TGTGCCAGCAGCTTGGCCTCCACGCCCTGGGGTACGCAGTATTTT,CASSLASTPWGTQYF
TRBJ2-2,.,.,TRBV2,TGTGCCAGCAGTGGCCCTCTTCGATCCACCGGGGAGCTGTTTTTT,CASSGPLRSTGELFF
TRBJ1-6,.,.,TRBV6-1,TGTGCCAGCAGTGAACGGTTCTCCAAGCTGGGGGGCCGTGTTTCACCCCTCCACTTT,CASSERFSKLGGRVSPLHF
TRBJ2-5,TRBD2,once,TRBV10-3,TGTGCCATCAGTACGACTAGCGGGGGGGCATCGGAGACCCAGTACTTC,CAISTTSGGASETQYF
TRBJ1-2,TRBD1,.,TRBV9,TGTGCCAGCACCCCGAGTACAGGGGCCTATGGCTACACCTTC,CASTPSTGAYGYTF
TRBJ2-1,TRBD2,once,TRBV25-1,TGTGCCAGCAGACAAGCGGGAGGGTCGGATGAGCAGTTCTTC,CASRQAGGSDEQFF
TRBJ2-5,TRBD2,once,TRBV13,TGTGCCAGCAGCTCCAGGACTAGCGGGAGGCAAGAGACCCAGTACTTC,CASSSRTSGRQETQYF
TRBJ2-5,TRBD2,.,TRBV13,TGTGCCAGCAGCCCGGGCGGACTAAGCGGGAGCCAACAAGAGACCCAGTACTTC,CASSPGGLSGSQQETQYF
TRBJ2-2,TRBD1,.,TRBV30,TGTGCCTGGCGGAGGACAGGTGCGAACACCGGGGAGCTGTTTTTT,CAWRRTGANTGELFF
TRBJ1-1,.,.,TRBV6-6,TGTGCCAGCAGTAGAGCACAGGGTTTTGGCACTGAAGCTTTCTTT,CASSRAQGFGTEAFF
TRBJ2-5,.,.,TRBV7-2,TGTGCCAGCAGGAGGGACTCAGAGACCCAGTACTTC,CASRRDSETQYF
TRBJ2-5,TRBD1,.,TRBV27,TGTGCCAGCAGTTTAACCTCAAGACAGGGGAGGAAAGAGACCCAGTACTTC,CASSLTSRQGRKETQYF
TRBJ1-4,TRBD1,once,TRBV4-3,TGCGCCAGCAGCCAAGATACCTCGGAGACAGGGAATAATGAAAAACTGTTTTTT,CASSQDTSETGNNEKLFF
TRBJ2-3,.,.,TRBV7-6,TGTGCCAGCAGCTTTAAGGGTCTCACAGATACGCAGTATTTT,CASSFKGLTDTQYF
TRBJ2-5,TRBD2,.,TRBV7-3,TGTGCCAGCAGCTTAGAAGGTTCCGGGGCGGGAGGGCCGGAGACCCAGTACTTC,CASSLEGSGAGGPETQYF
TRBJ2-5,.,.,TRBV5-6,TGTGCCAGCAGCGGCCAGGGACAACAAGAGACCCAGTACTTC,CASSGQGQQETQYF
TRBJ2-5,TRBD2,.,TRBV19,TGTGCCAGTAGTCCCCATATAGCGGGAGGAAGAAGGGAAGAGACCCAGTACTTC,CASSPHIAGGRREETQYF
TRBJ1-2,TRBD1,.,TRBV27,TGTGCCAGCAGTCCCGGGACAGGGGGAGGCTACACCTTC,CASSPGTGGGYTF
TRBJ2-7,.,.,TRBV15,TGTGCCACCAGCCCAGGGAGGTCCTACGAGCAGTACTTC,CATSPGRSYEQYF
TRBJ1-2,.,.,TRBV28,TGTGCCAGCAGTTCGTGGACAGCCCTAAGAGGCTACACCTTC,CASSSWTALRGYTF
TRBJ2-7,TRBD1,once,TRBV7-9,TGTGCCAGCAGCGCCCGGACAGGTGGCTCCTACGAGCAGTACTTC,CASSARTGGSYEQYF
TRBJ2-1,TRBD1,.,TRBV9,TGTGCCAGCAGCGACAGGGGGCACAGCGATGAGCAGTTCTTC,CASSDRGHSDEQFF
TRBJ1-1,.,.,TRBV11-2,TGTGCCAGCAGCTTCTTCCCGGGACAAATGAACACTGAAGCTTTCTTT,CASSFFPGQMNTEAFF
TRBJ2-3,TRBD2,.,TRBV19,TGTGCCAGTAAGAGTCTAGCGGGGGCCACAGATACGCAGTATTTT,CASKSLAGATDTQYF
TRBJ1-1,.,.,TRBV29-1,TGCAGCGTTGGTTTAGGGCGTCGAAACACTGAAGCTTTCTTT,CSVGLGRRNTEAFF
TRBJ2-2,TRBD2,.,TRBV27,TGTGCCAGCAGTGACCGACTAGCGGTGAACACCGGGGAGCTGTTTTTT,CASSDRLAVNTGELFF
TRBJ2-7,TRBD2,.,TRBV9,TGTGCCAGCAGCGTTAGCGGGAGGGGGACCTACGAGCAGTACTTC,CASSVSGRGTYEQYF